The 31 T cell receptor beta chains given below trace back to one sample, sequenced in a study of CD8 T cells in Susac syndrome. RNA amounts of roughly 0.5 to 1 ug underwent reverse transcription with random hexamers. One entry per CDR3 protein, called by TCRdb with MiXCR from the immunoSEQ multiplex PCR reads. The sample yields around 180,000 distinct CDR3 sequences, 95% seen once. Source material: CD4+ T cells from PBMCs. The receptors originated from a human donor with multiple sclerosis.

This clonotype was detected only once. The CDR3 DNA reads as TGCGCCAGCAGCTTGGGAGGACAGGGGGTTGGTCGGATGGACGATACGCAGTATTTT. Translating it yields CASSLGGQGVGRMDDTQYF. This chain uses TRBV5-1 with TRBJ2-3, with 10 bases lining up with TRBD1. The CDR3 spans 19 residues. Trimming removed 0 bases from V and 6 bases from J; junction bases left unmatched: 16. Germline V lookup: CDR1 SGHRS, CDR2 YFSETQ.

V and J are TRBV19 and TRBJ2-7; 8 bases align to TRBD1. This CDR3 contains 15 residues. The V gene's germline CDR1 is LNHDA and CDR2 SQIVND (reference sequence). J was trimmed by 3 bases and V by 4 bases; bases with no gene match: 8. The CDR3 here is CASSSPGQALYEQYF. In nucleotides, the CDR3 is TGTGCCAGTAGTAGCCCGGGACAGGCTCTCTACGAGCAGTACTTC.

This chain uses TRBV20-1 with TRBJ1-1; 11 bases match TRBD1. The V segment lost 3 bases and the J segment 3 bases; nucleotides outside the gene matches: 3. The CDR3 is 14 amino acids. Per germline, CDR1 DFQATT and CDR2 SNEGSKA (reference sequence). The CDR3 DNA sequence: TGCAGTGCTAGTGGGGGACAGGGGGACACTGAAGCTTTCTTT. Protein product: CSASGGQGDTEAFF.

This clonotype was detected a few times. This sequence joins TRBV11-3 and TRBJ1-2; tentative D call: TRBD1 (5 bases). V was shortened by 5 bases and J by 1 base, with 8 bases between the two germline ends. Germline V gives CDR1 SGHNT, CDR2 YENEEA. The CDR3 loop spans 13 amino acids. The DNA for the CDR3 is TGTGCCAGCAGCAGGGACGGTAACTATGGCTACACCTTC. The encoded protein is CASSRDGNYGYTF.

The chain's CDR3 is CASSLELTVGGNEQFF. CDR3 nucleotides: TGTGCCAGCAGCCTCGAATTGACGGTCGGGGGGAATGAGCAGTTCTTC. The chain couples TRBV14 to TRBJ2-1, with TRBD2 identical over 7 bases. The CDR3 is 16 residues long. Germline loops: CDR1 SGHDN, CDR2 FVKESK. V dropped 4 bases and J dropped 7; count of bases not matched to a gene: 13.

The V call is TRBV3-1, the J call TRBJ1-1; 7 bases line up with TRBD1. This CDR3 is 11 amino acids long. V shed 3 bases and J 8 bases; nucleotides not matched to a gene: 0. Germline V gene sequence: CDR1 LGHDT, CDR2 YNNKEL (reference sequence). CDR3 sequence (DNA): TGTGCCAGCAGCCAGGACAGGGAAGCTTTCTTT. Translated, it gives CASSQDREAFF.

The rearrangement links TRBV14 to TRBJ2-7; 9 bases agree with TRBD2. V shed 2 bases, J shed 1 base, and the junction held 0 bases outside the gene matches. CDR1 and CDR2 from the germline V gene are SGHDN and FVKESK. The CDR3 is 14 residues long. The CDR3 region has the DNA TGTGCCAGCAGCCAACTAGCGGGATCCTACGAGCAGTACTTC. The encoded protein is CASSQLAGSYEQYF.

The rearrangement joins TRBV23-1 to TRBJ2-3; D is ambiguous. TRBV23-1 is flagged as an ORF with uncertain function. The CDR3 loop spans 12 amino acids. The V end lost 0 bases, the J end lost 8 bases, and 6 bases lay between the germline ends. The DNA of the CDR3 is TGCGCCAGCAGTCAATCTGTTGGTACGCAGTATTTT. As protein: CASSQSVGTQYF.

The V call is TRBV4-1, the J call TRBJ1-4; D call uncertain. V was trimmed by 2 bases and J by 6 bases, leaving 13 bases between them. The V gene's germline CDR1 is MGHRA and CDR2 YSYEKL. The CDR3 extends over 15 amino acids. Here the CDR3 DNA reads TGCGCCAGCAGCCAACTATCCCTTCGGGATGAAAAACTGTTTTTT. It specifies CASSQLSLRDEKLFF.

The chain employs TRBV10-3 and TRBJ2-3; D is perhaps TRBD1 (6 bases). Trimming took off 10 bases at V and 1 base at J, with 12 bases between the two ends. Per the germline V gene, CDR1 is ENHRY and CDR2 is SYGVKD. CDR3 length: 13 amino acids. The CDR3 here is CATRDTGTDTQYF. CDR3 sequence (DNA): TGTGCCACCCGGGACACAGGCACAGATACGCAGTATTTT.

The chain employs TRBV4-1 and TRBJ1-2; D remains unclear. Per the germline V gene, CDR1 is MGHRA and CDR2 is YSYEKL. The CDR3 runs to 15 residues. V dropped 2 bases and J dropped 0 bases, with 10 bases sitting between them. The CDR3 sequence: CASSQHGDANYGYTF. The DNA for the CDR3 is TGCGCCAGCAGCCAACACGGAGATGCTAACTATGGCTACACCTTC.

The rearrangement joins TRBV6-1 to TRBJ2-7, with 8 bases fitting TRBD1. Trimming removed 5 bases from V and 8 bases from J; junction bases left unmatched: 20. CDR3 length: 17 residues. Germline CDR1 reads MNHNS; CDR2 reads SASEGT. The CDR3 sequence: CASSPHHGQGVVRKQYF. In nucleotides, the CDR3 is TGTGCCAGCAGTCCCCACCACGGACAGGGAGTAGTTCGTAAGCAGTACTTC.

The chain has TRBV27 and TRBJ2-7; 8 bases align to TRBD1. After removal of 5 bases from V and 6 bases from J, the junction contained 9 bases not matched to a gene. The CDR3 contains 14 residues. CDR1 MNHEY and CDR2 SMNVEV come from the germline V gene (reference sequence). CDR3 sequence reads: CASSPRTGTGEQYF. DNA for the CDR3: TGTGCCAGCAGTCCCCGGACAGGGACAGGCGAGCAGTACTTC.

The chain recombines TRBV5-1 with TRBJ1-6; D is uncertain. Germline-derived CDR1 and CDR2 are SGHRS and YFSETQ. V gave up 4 bases and J gave up 7 bases, with 18 bases separating them. This CDR3 region has 16 residues. The CDR3 bases are TGCGCCAGCAGCCTAGAAGGGAGCCTTCAGAATTCACCCCTCCACTTT. It encodes CASSLEGSLQNSPLHF.

The chain is built from TRBV9 and TRBJ2-3, with 8 bases that match TRBD2. The CDR3 sequence is 13 residues long. Germline V gene lookup returns CDR1 SGDLS and CDR2 YYNGEE. The junction had 5 bases not matched to a gene; V was cut back by 5 bases and J by 6 bases. The CDR3 loop reads CASRRGAVDTQYF. As DNA, the CDR3 is TGTGCCAGCAGGCGGGGGGCAGTTGATACGCAGTATTTT.

The CDR3 DNA is TGTGCCAGCAGCTACAGGGGAGGGACCACTGAAGCTTTCTTT. Its protein is CASSYRGGTTEAFF. The genes are TRBV12-3 or TRBV12-4 and TRBJ1-1; 7 bases line up with TRBD1. CDR3 length: 14 residues. J was trimmed by 4 bases and V by 6 bases; bases with no gene match: 8.

The rearrangement joins TRBV12-3 or TRBV12-4 to TRBJ2-3; D gene ambiguous. This CDR3 is built from 17 residues. Trimming pared 6 bases from V and 10 bases from J, leaving 29 bases between. The CDR3: CASSPSMPSPLVPAQYF. The CDR3 DNA sequence: TGTGCCAGCAGCCCCTCGATGCCAAGCCCCCTTGTGCCCGCGCAGTATTTT.

This chain uses TRBV24-1 with TRBJ2-5; D gene unclear. This CDR3 is built from 14 residues. Germline V gene data show CDR1 as KGHDR and CDR2 as SFDVKD. Trimming took off 0 bases at V and 2 bases at J, with 6 bases between the two ends. The CDR3 nucleotides are TGTGCCACCAGTGATTTGAGTCAGCAAGAGACCCAGTACTTC. Its protein product is CATSDLSQQETQYF.

This sequence joins TRBV7-7 and TRBJ2-7, with 12 bases matching TRBD1. Trimming at V came to 5 bases and at J to 6 bases, leaving 5 bases not matched to a gene. The CDR3 runs 14 residues. Germline-derived CDR1 and CDR2 are SSHAT and FNYEAQ (reference sequence). The CDR3 here is CASSTGQGAGEQYF. The CDR3 DNA reads as TGTGCCAGCAGCACGGGACAGGGGGCTGGCGAGCAGTACTTC.

This chain connects TRBV20-1 to TRBJ2-7; 8 nucleotides agree with TRBD1. The CDR3 contains 14 residues. Germline lookup yields CDR1 DFQATT and CDR2 SNEGSKA (reference sequence). After removal of 3 bases from V and 5 bases from J, the junction contained 9 bases not matched to a gene. The DNA of the CDR3 is TGCAGTGCTAGCAAGGACAGGGAGTTTCACGAGCAGTACTTC. It encodes CSASKDREFHEQYF.

This sequence joins TRBV5-6 and TRBJ1-2; a weak D match, TRBD1 (6 bases). V was cut by 4 bases and J by 8 bases, with 21 bases left in between. The CDR3 extends over 15 amino acids. Germline loops: CDR1 SGHDT, CDR2 YYEEEE. In nucleotides, the CDR3 is TGTGCCAGCAGCCCTCCCGGGACACCCGCGCACGGCTACACCTTC. As protein: CASSPPGTPAHGYTF. Full variable domain (missing parts from reference TRBV5-6 and TRBJ1-2): DAGVTQSPTHLIKTRGQQVTLRCSPKSGHDTVSWYQQALGQGPQFIFQYYEEEERQRGNFPDRFSGHQFPNYSSELNVNALLLGDSALYLCASSPPGTPAHGYTFGSGTRLTVV.

The V call is TRBV30, the J call TRBJ2-1, with 8 positions matching TRBD2. Germline V CDR1 and CDR2: GTSNPN, SVGIG (reference sequence). CDR3 size: 15 residues. The trim removed 2 bases at V and 1 base at J, leaving 4 bases unmatched. CDR3 DNA sequence: TGTGCCTGGAGTCCGGGAGGGGTGTCCTACAATGAGCAGTTCTTC. Protein sequence: CAWSPGGVSYNEQFF. Variable domain in full (rest from reference TRBV30 and TRBJ2-1): SQTIHQWPATLVQPVGSPLSLECTVEGTSNPNLYWYRQAAGRGLQLLFYSVGIGQISSEVPQNLSASRPQDRQFILSSKKLLLSDSGFYLCAWSPGGVSYNEQFFGPGTRLTVL.

V usage is TRBV20-1 and J usage is TRBJ2-7; D not certain. The germline V gene has CDR1 DFQATT and CDR2 SNEGSKA (reference sequence). Trimming cost V 3 bases and J 4 bases, with 16 bases left between them. CDR3 length: 14 residues. DNA of the CDR3: TGCAGTGCTAGTCACGTTCCGCTGCAATACGAGCAGTACTTC. This codes for CSASHVPLQYEQYF.

This rearrangement joins TRBV4-3 to TRBJ2-5; D gene ambiguous. The CDR3 has 15 amino acids. Germline V CDR1 and CDR2: LGHNA, YSLEER. Deletions cut 0 bases from V and 1 base from J, with 9 bases between. CDR3 DNA sequence: TGCGCCAGCAGCCAAGATCTCGGCCCCCAAGAGACCCAGTACTTC. It encodes CASSQDLGPQETQYF.

In its sample, this clonotype was seen once. This sequence joins TRBV3-1 and TRBJ2-5; TRBD2 matches at 7 bases. This CDR3 comprises 15 residues. Germline assignment: CDR1 LGHDT and CDR2 YNNKEL (reference sequence). After removal of 2 bases from V and 7 bases from J, the junction contained 10 bases not matched to a gene. This chain's CDR3 is CASSQWPRGRGTQYF. DNA of the CDR3: TGTGCCAGCAGCCAATGGCCTCGAGGGAGGGGGACCCAGTACTTC.

This clonotype was seen just once. The genes are TRBV6-2 or TRBV6-3 and TRBJ1-1, with a tentative D call TRBD1 (6 bases). V was trimmed by 5 bases and J by 4 bases, leaving 14 bases between them. There are 14 residues in the CDR3. Germline CDR1 MNHEY, CDR2 SVGEGT. CDR3 region: CASSGRFRGTEAFF. The CDR3 bases are TGTGCCAGCAGTGGCCGTTTCAGGGGCACTGAAGCTTTCTTT.

This rearrangement joins TRBV3-1 to TRBJ2-1; maybe TRBD1 (6 bases). Germline-derived CDR1 and CDR2 are LGHDT and YNNKEL (reference sequence). This CDR3 contains 16 residues. The V gene lost 4 bases and the J gene lost 6 bases, with 19 bases spanning the gap. DNA of the CDR3: TGTGCCAGCAGCCCAACTCCCGGGACATTTGTCAATGAGCAGTTCTTC. This codes for CASSPTPGTFVNEQFF.

This sequence joins TRBV9 and TRBJ2-5, with TRBD1 matching over 8 bases. Germline assignment: CDR1 SGDLS and CDR2 YYNGEE. The V segment lost 1 base and the J segment 2 bases; nucleotides outside the gene matches: 1. The CDR3 extends over 14 amino acids. The CDR3 reads CASSVQGAQETQYF. CDR3 sequence (DNA): TGTGCCAGCAGCGTACAGGGGGCACAAGAGACCCAGTACTTC.

The chain joins TRBV5-4 to TRBJ1-4, with a weak D call TRBD1 (5 bases). Germline CDR1 SGHNT, CDR2 YYREEE (reference sequence). The length of the CDR3 is 15 residues. Trimming cost V 3 bases and J 0 bases, with 9 bases left between them. CDR3 region: CASSWTPATNEKLFF. The CDR3 region has the DNA TGTGCCAGCAGCTGGACACCTGCAACTAATGAAAAACTGTTTTTT.

The chain links TRBV4-1 to TRBJ2-3; 8 bases map to TRBD2. The CDR3 has 17 amino acids. Germline assignment: CDR1 MGHRA and CDR2 YSYEKL. Germline trimming cut 4 bases from V and 2 bases from J; bases unmatched to any gene: 11. This CDR3 reads CASSPNLASGYTDTQYF. CDR3 nucleotide sequence: TGCGCCAGCAGCCCCAACCTGGCTAGCGGGTACACAGATACGCAGTATTTT.

The chain recombines TRBV29-1 with TRBJ1-6, with TRBD1 matching over 8 bases. V shed 7 bases, J shed 5 bases, and the junction held 7 bases outside the gene matches. Germline loops: CDR1 SQVTM, CDR2 ANQGSEA. The CDR3 has 14 amino acids. CDR3 nucleotides: TGCAGCGCCTCCGCGACAGGGGATAATTCACCCCTCCACTTT. Translation gives CSASATGDNSPLHF.